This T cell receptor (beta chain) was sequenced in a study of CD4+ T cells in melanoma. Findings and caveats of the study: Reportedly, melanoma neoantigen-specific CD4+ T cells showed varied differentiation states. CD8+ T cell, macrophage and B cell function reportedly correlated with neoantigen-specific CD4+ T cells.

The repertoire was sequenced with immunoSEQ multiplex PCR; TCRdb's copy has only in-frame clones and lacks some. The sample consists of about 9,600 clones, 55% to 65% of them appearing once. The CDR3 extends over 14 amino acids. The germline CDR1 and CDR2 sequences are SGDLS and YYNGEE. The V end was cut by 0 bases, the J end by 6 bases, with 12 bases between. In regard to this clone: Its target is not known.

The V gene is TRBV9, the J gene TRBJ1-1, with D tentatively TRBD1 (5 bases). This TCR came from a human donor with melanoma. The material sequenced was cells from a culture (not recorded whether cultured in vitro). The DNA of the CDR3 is TGTGCCAGCAGCGTAGTAACGGGACGCGCTGAAGCTTTCTTT. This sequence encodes CASSVVTGRAEAFF. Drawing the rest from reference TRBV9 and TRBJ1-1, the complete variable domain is DSGVTQTPKHLITATGQRVTLRCSPRSGDLSVYWYQQSLDQGLQFLIQYYNGEERAKGNILERFSAQQFPDLHSELNLSSLELGDSALYFCASSVVTGRAEAFFGQGTRLTVV.